In its sample, the clone carrying this T cell receptor beta chain was seen a few times. The antigen remains undetermined. Quantitative 5'-RACE with molecular barcodes was used to make the TCR beta libraries. TCRdb reprocessed the 5' RACE reads with MiXCR, giving one entry per CDR3 protein. Of 100,000 to 150,000 distinct CDR3 sequences listed, 15% to 20% are singletons. This record belongs to a study of CD8 T cells in ankylosing spondylitis. Study-wide findings and caveats: Researchers reportedly found disease-linked clones significantly enriched in matched ankylosing spondylitis synovial fluid. Earlier work had already found some motif variants in reactive arthritis synovial fluid and blood. Seemingly distinctive of ankylosing spondylitis blood was a TCR beta motif formed by eight highly homologous variants.

There are 14 residues in the CDR3. V was trimmed by 3 bases and J by 7 bases, leaving 15 bases between them. The specimen sequenced was blood, either unsorted or a sorted T cell fraction (not recorded which). This sequence was found in a male donor with ankylosing spondylitis. V gene TRBV12-3 or TRBV12-4 combines with J gene TRBJ1-2, with D maybe TRBD1 (5 bases). This CDR3 reads CASSFVEGISGYTF. For the CDR3, the DNA is TGTGCCAGCAGTTTTGTGGAGGGGATAAGTGGCTACACCTTC.